The following is a T cell receptor (beta chain) sequence with its context. This entry belongs to a study of blood T cell repertoires in COVID-19. The table came from immunoSEQ multiplex PCR; TCRdb's copy has only in-frame clones and leaves some out. The sample has 140,000 to 150,000 clones; about 86% are singletons. Per germline, CDR1 SGHTS and CDR2 YDEGEE. The CDR3 is 13 amino acids. V lost 2 bases to trimming and J lost 7 bases, with 11 bases between them. This TCR was sampled from a human donor in a cohort sampled during active COVID-19. The sequencing input was peripheral blood. The V and J genes are TRBV5-8 and TRBJ2-3, with D tentatively TRBD1 (5 bases). CDR3 nucleotide sequence: TGTGCCAGCAGCTTAAGCAGGGATCATACGCAGTATTTT. Translating gives CASSLSRDHTQYF.